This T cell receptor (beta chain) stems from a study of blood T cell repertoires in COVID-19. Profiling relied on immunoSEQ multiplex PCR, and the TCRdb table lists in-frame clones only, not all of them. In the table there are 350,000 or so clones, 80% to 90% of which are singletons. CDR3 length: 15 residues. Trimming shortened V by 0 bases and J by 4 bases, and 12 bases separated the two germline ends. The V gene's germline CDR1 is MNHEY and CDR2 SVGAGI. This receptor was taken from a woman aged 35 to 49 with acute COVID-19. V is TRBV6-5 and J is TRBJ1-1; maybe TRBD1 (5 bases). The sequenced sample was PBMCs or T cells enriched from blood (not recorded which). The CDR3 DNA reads TGTGCCAGCAGTTACTCTACCCGGGGGGGCACTGAAGCTTTCTTT. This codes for CASSYSTRGGTEAFF.